The next 32 T cell receptor beta chains were all read from a single sample in a study of shared clonotypes between healthy human individuals. Profiled with immunoSEQ multiplex PCR; TCRdb holds only in-frame clones, not every one. In the table there are 1,100,000 or so clones, about four fifths of which are singletons. Material for sequencing was memory CD4+ T cells from PBMCs. The subset denotes: CD45RA-negative fraction. These receptors were collected from a man between 18 and 29 years old in good health. Some clones in this sample may be carry-over from other donors' samples.

This clone has a single count. J is TRBJ2-2 and V is TRBV5-6, with TRBD2 matching over 7 bases. The CDR3 has 15 amino acids. Losses at the gene ends were 4 bases for V and 1 base for J; bases not matched to a gene: 4. Germline CDR1 SGHDT, CDR2 YYEEEE. CDR3 nucleotides: TGTGCCAGCAGCACAAGCGGGGTGAACACCGGGGAGCTGTTTTTT. It codes for CASSTSGVNTGELFF.

The V and J genes are TRBV29-1 and TRBJ2-3, with 7 bases that match TRBD2. The CDR3 length is 11 residues. V dropped 7 bases and J dropped 6; count of bases not matched to a gene: 4. Germline lookup yields CDR1 SQVTM and CDR2 ANQGSEA. The CDR3 DNA reads TGCAGCGGGAACGGGGGGGATACGCAGTATTTT. Residues: CSGNGGDTQYF.

The chain employs TRBV5-4 and TRBJ1-1, with D possibly TRBD1 on 5 matching bases. Per germline, CDR1 SGHNT and CDR2 YYREEE (reference sequence). V lost 4 bases and J lost 11, with 15 bases in between. The CDR3 runs 12 residues. The CDR3 spells CASSRGLMNAFF. CDR3 DNA: TGTGCCAGCAGCCGGGGACTAATGAATGCTTTCTTT.

The chain has TRBV9 and TRBJ2-6; D uncertain. The CDR3 runs 18 residues. V lost 1 base and J 0 bases, leaving 14 bases between the germline ends. Germline values: CDR1 SGDLS, CDR2 YYNGEE. The CDR3 loop reads CASSVSAVPLSGANVLTF. As DNA, the CDR3 is TGTGCCAGCAGCGTATCTGCCGTCCCCCTCTCTGGGGCCAACGTCCTGACTTTC.

The J gene is TRBJ2-3, the V gene TRBV11-3; D remains ambiguous. The CDR3 is made up of 13 amino acids. The germline V gene has CDR1 SGHNT and CDR2 YENEEA. Trimming removed 4 bases at V and 6 bases at J, with 11 bases between. The CDR3 here is CASSSGRADTQYF. CDR3 sequence (DNA): TGTGCCAGCAGCTCCGGCCGGGCCGATACGCAGTATTTT. Variable domain in full (rest from reference TRBV11-3 and TRBJ2-3): EAGVVQSPRYKIIEKKQPVAFWCNPISGHNTLYWYLQNLGQGPELLIRYENEEAVDDSQLPKDRFSAERLKGVDSTLKIQPAELGDSAVYLCASSSGRADTQYFGPGTRLTVL.

The chain employs TRBV11-3 and TRBJ2-1; no reliable D call. The CDR3 extends over 11 amino acids. The V gene lost 4 bases and the J gene lost 8 bases, with 6 bases spanning the gap. The germline V gene has CDR1 SGHNT and CDR2 YENEEA. In DNA, the CDR3 is TGTGCCAGCAGCTCTAAACATGAGCAGTTCTTC. Its protein product is CASSSKHEQFF.

This chain connects TRBV28 to TRBJ1-1; D ambiguous. V shed 5 bases and J shed 8 bases, with 21 bases lying between them. CDR1 is MDHEN and CDR2 is SYDVKM in the germline V gene. CDR3 length: 15 residues. For the CDR3, the DNA is TGTGCCAGCAGTGTGCCCGGCCTTGGGCAGGTAGAAGCTTTCTTT. Translating gives CASSVPGLGQVEAFF.

The DNA of the CDR3 is TGTGCCAGCAGCTTAGGCAACTACGAGCAGTACTTC. This sequence encodes CASSLGNYEQYF. The V call is TRBV11-1, the J call TRBJ2-7; D is unclear. The CDR3 has 12 amino acids. Germline CDR1 is SGHAT and CDR2 is FQDESV (reference sequence). Trimming left V 1 base short and J 3 bases short, with 4 bases between.

This sequence joins TRBV18 and TRBJ2-5, with a weak D call TRBD2 (6 bases). The CDR3 covers 13 residues. V was trimmed by 6 bases and J by 1 base, leaving 9 bases between them. Germline V lookup: CDR1 KGHSH, CDR2 LQKENI. CDR3 sequence: CASSTGLQETQYF. CDR3 DNA sequence: TGTGCCAGCTCCACGGGACTCCAAGAGACCCAGTACTTC. Using reference TRBV18 and TRBJ2-5 for the parts outside the CDR3, the full variable domain is NAGVMQNPRHLVRRRGQEARLRCSPMKGHSHVYWYRQLPEEGLKFMVYLQKENIIDESGMPKERFSAEFPKEGPSILRIQQVVRGDSAAYFCASSTGLQETQYFGPGTRLLVL.

This clone has just one count. The chain links TRBV7-7 to TRBJ2-2; D is unclear. The length of the CDR3 is 14 residues. Trimming left V 1 base short and J 6 bases short, with 9 bases between. Per germline, CDR1 SSHAT and CDR2 FNYEAQ (reference sequence). The CDR3 loop reads CASSLGLAAGELFF. In DNA form, the CDR3 reads TGTGCCAGCAGCTTAGGACTCGCAGCCGGGGAGCTGTTTTTT.

The rearrangement joins TRBV2 to TRBJ2-1; D may be TRBD1 (5 bases). The CDR3 has 12 residues. The ends were cut back, 8 bases at V and 7 bases at J, with 12 bases in the middle. Germline V CDR1 and CDR2: SNHLY, FYNNEI. The CDR3 spells CASGASGNEQFF. The CDR3 coding sequence is TGTGCCAGCGGGGCTTCGGGTAATGAGCAGTTCTTC. Full variable domain (remainder filled in from reference TRBV2 and TRBJ2-1): EPEVTQTPSHQVTQMGQEVILRCVPISNHLYFYWYRQILGQKVEFLVSFYNNEISEKSEIFDDQFSVERPDGSNFTLKIRSTKLEDSAMYFCASGASGNEQFFGPGTRLTVL.

V usage is TRBV6-6 and J usage is TRBJ1-1; D may be TRBD1 (6 bases). The length of the CDR3 is 13 residues. V dropped 7 bases and J dropped 4 bases, with 13 bases sitting between them. Germline values: CDR1 MNHNY, CDR2 SVGAGI (reference sequence). CDR3 sequence (DNA): TGTGCCAGCAATCGGGACACTGGCACTGAAGCTTTCTTT. Its translation is CASNRDTGTEAFF.

The chain employs TRBV7-9 and TRBJ1-2; a weak D match, TRBD1 (6 bases). The germline V gene has CDR1 SEHNR and CDR2 FQNEAQ (reference sequence). The length of the CDR3 is 15 residues. V shed 4 bases and J shed 2 bases, with 14 bases lying between them. Here the CDR3 DNA reads TGTGCCAGCAGCTCGACCGGGGGCGGAAACTATGGCTACACCTTC. It is translated as CASSSTGGGNYGYTF.

This clone was counted only a few times. This chain joins TRBV4-2 and TRBJ1-1; 8 nucleotides match TRBD1. CDR1 and CDR2 (germline): LGHNA, YNFKEQ. V lost 0 bases and J lost 3; bases outside the gene matches: 6. The CDR3 loop spans 16 amino acids. The CDR3, as DNA: TGTGCCAGCAGCCAAGACGAATGGACAGGGTACACTGAAGCTTTCTTT. It translates to CASSQDEWTGYTEAFF.

The rearrangement links TRBV18 to TRBJ1-4; D is uncertain. This CDR3 region has 15 residues. Germline loops: CDR1 KGHSH, CDR2 LQKENI. Trimming stripped 3 bases from V and 0 bases from J, with 8 bases between. CDR3 sequence (DNA): TGTGCCAGCTCACCTAATTCGGCAACTAATGAAAAACTGTTTTTT. Encoded protein: CASSPNSATNEKLFF.

The J gene is TRBJ2-1, the V gene TRBV7-9; maybe TRBD1 (5 bases). CDR1 SEHNR and CDR2 FQNEAQ come from the germline V gene (reference sequence). The CDR3 length is 12 residues. V lost 5 bases and J lost 6, with 8 bases in between. The DNA for the CDR3 is TGTGCCAGCAGCACCGACAGCAATGAGCAGTTCTTC. Protein: CASSTDSNEQFF.

The CDR3: CASSIQGAETQYF. DNA for the CDR3: TGTGCCAGCAGCATACAGGGGGCGGAGACCCAGTACTTC. V and J are TRBV7-2 and TRBJ2-5; TRBD1 agrees at 9 bases. V was pared by 5 bases and J by 5 bases, with 3 bases of the junction left unmatched. The CDR3 is 13 residues long. CDR1 SGHTA and CDR2 FQGNSA come from the germline V gene.

The genes are TRBV6-1 and TRBJ1-5, with unresolved D. Germline lookup yields CDR1 MNHNS and CDR2 SASEGT. CDR3 length equals 12 residues. The V end was cut by 8 bases, the J end by 0 bases, with 5 bases between. CDR3 sequence (DNA): TGTGCCAGCGCTTATAGCAATCAGCCCCAGCATTTT. As protein: CASAYSNQPQHF.

J is TRBJ2-4 and V is TRBV29-1; D possibly corresponds to TRBD1 (6 bases). The CDR3 is 15 amino acids. The germline V gene has CDR1 SQVTM and CDR2 ANQGSEA. Trimming cost V 6 bases and J 0 bases, with 15 bases left between them. Here the CDR3 DNA reads TGCAGCGTCTACGGGACAAATTTAGCCAAAAACATTCAGTACTTC. It is translated as CSVYGTNLAKNIQYF.

The chain carries TRBV6-5 and TRBJ2-1, with D perhaps matching TRBD1 or TRBD2 (6 bases each). Germline V gives CDR1 MNHEY, CDR2 SVGAGI. The CDR3 has 13 amino acids. The ends were cut back, 5 bases at V and 9 bases at J, with 14 bases in the middle. DNA for the CDR3: TGTGCCAGCAGTCACCTACAGGGAGGTGAGCAGTTCTTC. This sequence encodes CASSHLQGGEQFF.

In this sample, this clone turned up once. The genes are TRBV18 and TRBJ1-2; 7 bases fit TRBD1. The CDR3 runs 13 residues. J lost 8 bases, V lost 3 bases, and 6 bases had no gene match. Germline V gives CDR1 KGHSH, CDR2 LQKENI. The CDR3 sequence: CASSPGQSLGYTF. DNA of the CDR3: TGTGCCAGCTCACCGGGACAGTCTTTGGGCTACACCTTC.

The V and J genes are TRBV7-2 and TRBJ2-3; 9 bases are a match to TRBD2. V was clipped by 6 bases and J by 3 bases; unmatched bases: 13. CDR3 size: 17 residues. The germline V gene has CDR1 SGHTA and CDR2 FQGNSA. The DNA of the CDR3 is TGTGCCAGCAGTTATACAGGGAGAACTAGCGGGACAGATACGCAGTATTTT. Amino acid sequence: CASSYTGRTSGTDTQYF.

The rearrangement uses TRBV11-2 and TRBJ2-2, with D hard to call. CDR1 is SGHAT, CDR2 FQNNGV, per germline. This CDR3 is built from 14 residues. V dropped 0 bases and J dropped 4 bases, with 6 bases sitting between them. The chain's CDR3 is CASSLDPGTGELFF. CDR3 sequence (DNA): TGTGCCAGCAGCTTAGACCCGGGCACCGGGGAGCTGTTTTTT.

The rearrangement joins TRBV18 to TRBJ1-5, with D uncertain. CDR3 length: 13 amino acids. Trimming removed 5 bases at V and 3 bases at J, with 8 bases between. In germline, CDR1 is KGHSH, CDR2 LQKENI. The CDR3: CASSAGFNQPQHF. The CDR3 DNA follows: TGTGCCAGCTCAGCGGGGTTCAATCAGCCCCAGCATTTT.

This chain joins TRBV30 and TRBJ2-1, with 9 bases lining up with TRBD1. J gave up 1 base and V 2 bases, and 3 bases lay outside the gene matches. This CDR3 has 15 amino acids. Germline V lookup: CDR1 GTSNPN, CDR2 SVGIG (reference sequence). The CDR3 nucleotides read TGTGCCTGGAGTAAACAGGGGGCGTCCTACAATGAGCAGTTCTTC. It specifies CAWSKQGASYNEQFF.

The V and J genes are TRBV7-2 and TRBJ2-2; weak D call: TRBD2 (6 bases). Per the germline V gene, CDR1 is SGHTA and CDR2 is FQGNSA. This CDR3 spans 15 amino acids. Trimming pared 1 base from V and 6 bases from J, leaving 12 bases between. The DNA of the CDR3 is TGTGCCAGCAGCTTAGGGGGGGTTTACCCCGGGGAGCTGTTTTTT. This gives the protein CASSLGGVYPGELFF.

In the case of this clone: Other DNA sequences within the sample encode an identical CDR3. The chain couples TRBV18 to TRBJ2-7; 7 bases are shared with TRBD1. The CDR3 loop spans 11 amino acids. Germline CDR1 reads KGHSH; CDR2 reads LQKENI. With 6 bases clipped from V and 4 bases from J, the junction kept 0 bases outside the gene matches. In DNA, the CDR3 is TGTGCCAGCTCGACAGGGTACGAGCAGTACTTC. Encoded protein: CASSTGYEQYF. The whole variable domain, filled in from reference TRBV18 and TRBJ2-7, reads NAGVMQNPRHLVRRRGQEARLRCSPMKGHSHVYWYRQLPEEGLKFMVYLQKENIIDESGMPKERFSAEFPKEGPSILRIQQVVRGDSAAYFCASSTGYEQYFGPGTRLTVT.

This chain uses TRBV2 with TRBJ1-1, with 8 bases lining up with TRBD1. The V segment lost 7 bases and the J segment 2 bases; nucleotides outside the gene matches: 6. The CDR3 runs 14 residues. The V gene's germline CDR1 is SNHLY and CDR2 FYNNEI. CDR3 in amino acids: CASKRGQANTEAFF. CDR3 sequence (DNA): TGTGCCAGCAAAAGGGGACAGGCAAACACTGAAGCTTTCTTT.

The chain links TRBV15 to TRBJ2-7, with D hard to call. V was pared by 0 bases and J by 5 bases, with 5 bases between. The V gene's germline CDR1 is LNHNV and CDR2 YYDKDF (reference sequence). This CDR3 has 12 amino acids. CDR3 coding DNA: TGTGCCACCAGCAGAGATCGGGACGAGCAGTACTTC. Translating gives CATSRDRDEQYF.

The rearrangement links TRBV7-9 to TRBJ2-7; D tentatively fits TRBD1 or TRBD2 (5 bases each). V lost 5 bases and J lost 2, with 22 bases in between. Germline V gene data show CDR1 as SEHNR and CDR2 as FQNEAQ (reference sequence). The CDR3 is made up of 17 amino acids. The CDR3 bases are TGTGCCAGCAGCCCCCCGGTCTTGGGGACGGGAACCTACGAGCAGTACTTC. Protein: CASSPPVLGTGTYEQYF.

This clone was counted only a few times. The chain couples TRBV27 to TRBJ1-1, with 7 nucleotides matching TRBD1. The CDR3 is 17 amino acids. Germline trimming cut 2 bases from V and 0 bases from J; bases unmatched to any gene: 9. CDR1 and CDR2 (germline): MNHEY, SMNVEV (reference sequence). The CDR3 sequence: CASSLKQGNSMNTEAFF. DNA of the CDR3: TGTGCCAGCAGTTTAAAACAGGGGAACTCAATGAACACTGAAGCTTTCTTT.

The V gene is TRBV29-1, the J gene TRBJ2-1; D tentatively reads TRBD1 or TRBD2 (5 bases each). CDR1 is SQVTM and CDR2 is ANQGSEA in the germline V gene. There are 14 residues in the CDR3. The V and J ends lost 7 bases and 5 bases respectively, with 18 bases between them. CDR3: CSAGRNGDDNEQFF. The CDR3 bases are TGCAGCGCGGGGAGAAACGGGGACGACAATGAGCAGTTCTTC.